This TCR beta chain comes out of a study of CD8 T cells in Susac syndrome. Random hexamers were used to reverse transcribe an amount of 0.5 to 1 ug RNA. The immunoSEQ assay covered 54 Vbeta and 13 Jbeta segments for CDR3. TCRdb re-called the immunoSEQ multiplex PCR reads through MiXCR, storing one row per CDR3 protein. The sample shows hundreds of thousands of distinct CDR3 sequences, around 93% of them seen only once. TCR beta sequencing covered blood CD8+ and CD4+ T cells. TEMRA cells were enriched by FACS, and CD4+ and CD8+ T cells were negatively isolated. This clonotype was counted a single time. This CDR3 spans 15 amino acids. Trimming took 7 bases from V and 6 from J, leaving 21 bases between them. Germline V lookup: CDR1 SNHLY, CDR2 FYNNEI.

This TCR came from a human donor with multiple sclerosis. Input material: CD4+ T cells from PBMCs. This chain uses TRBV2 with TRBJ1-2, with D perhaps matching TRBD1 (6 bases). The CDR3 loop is CASIERVTGSHGYTF. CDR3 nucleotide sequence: TGTGCCAGCATCGAAAGGGTCACAGGGTCTCATGGCTACACCTTC.